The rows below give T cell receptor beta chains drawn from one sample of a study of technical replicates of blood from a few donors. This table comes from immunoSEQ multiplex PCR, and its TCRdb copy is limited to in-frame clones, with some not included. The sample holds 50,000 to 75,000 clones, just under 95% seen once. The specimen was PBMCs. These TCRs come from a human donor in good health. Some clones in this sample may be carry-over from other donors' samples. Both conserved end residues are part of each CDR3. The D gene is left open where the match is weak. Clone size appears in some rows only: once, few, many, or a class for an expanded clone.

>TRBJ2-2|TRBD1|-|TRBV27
TGTGCCAGCAGTCCTTACAGGGGAGATAGGGAGCTGTTTTTT
CASSPYRGDRELFF
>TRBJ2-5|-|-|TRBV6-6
TGTGCCAGCAGTTACGGTTTAGTGGAGACCCAGTACTTC
CASSYGLVETQYF
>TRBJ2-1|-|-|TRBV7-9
TGTGCCAGCAGCCACCGGGACAACTCCTACAATGAGCAGTTCTTC
CASSHRDNSYNEQFF
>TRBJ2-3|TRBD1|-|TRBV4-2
TGTGCCAGCAGCCAAGATAGGGCAGGGGGCCGGATATGCACAGATACGCAGTATTTT
CASSQDRAGGRICTDTQYF
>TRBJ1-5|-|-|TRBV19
TGTGCCAGTAGTATGGGGCCATACCCGAATCAGCCCCAGCATTTT
CASSMGPYPNQPQHF
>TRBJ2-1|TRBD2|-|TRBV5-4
TGTGCCAGCAGCTTTGGCGGGAGCTACAATGAGCAGTTCTTC
CASSFGGSYNEQFF
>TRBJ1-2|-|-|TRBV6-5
TGTGCCAGCACCTACCGGGGGGGTAGCTATGGCTACACCTTC
CASTYRGGSYGYTF
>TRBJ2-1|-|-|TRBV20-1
TGCAGTGCTAGCCAGGGCGAGCAGTTCTTC
CSASQGEQFF
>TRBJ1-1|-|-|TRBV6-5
TGTGCCAGCAGTTCGTCGAAGGGGTGGGAAGCTTTCTTT
CASSSSKGWEAFF
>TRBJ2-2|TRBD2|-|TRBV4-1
TGCGCCAGCAGCCAAGCTCGGGAGGGCCGAACCGGGGAGCTGTTTTTT
CASSQAREGRTGELFF
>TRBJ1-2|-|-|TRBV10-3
TGTGCCGCCTATAATGGGCAGGCATATGGCTACACCTTC
CAAYNGQAYGYTF
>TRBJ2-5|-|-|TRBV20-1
TGCAGTGCTACAGTGGTAGCGACCCAGTACTTC
CSATVVATQYF
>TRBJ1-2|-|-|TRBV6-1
TGTGCCAGCAGTGAGGACACCTACTATGGCTACACCTTC
CASSEDTYYGYTF
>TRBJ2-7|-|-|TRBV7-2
TGTGCCAGCAGCTTATCGGGGAGCTCCTACGAGCAGTACTTC
CASSLSGSSYEQYF
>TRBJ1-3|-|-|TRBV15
TGTGCCACCAGCAGAGGATCAAGCATCTCTGGAAACACCATATATTTT
CATSRGSSISGNTIYF
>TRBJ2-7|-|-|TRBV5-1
TGCGCCAGCAGCTTTGCAGGGATTACCTACGAGCAGTACTTC
CASSFAGITYEQYF
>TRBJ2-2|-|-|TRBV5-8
TGTGCCAGCAGCTATACAAGGGGGACCGGGGAGCTGTTTTTT
CASSYTRGTGELFF
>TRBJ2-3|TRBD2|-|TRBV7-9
TGTGCCAGCAACCTCTTGCGGGAGGGTCGCCCAGATACGCAGTATTTT
CASNLLREGRPDTQYF
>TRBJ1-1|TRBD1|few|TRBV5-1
TGCGCCAGCAGCCCGGGACAGGAAGCTTTCTTT
CASSPGQEAFF
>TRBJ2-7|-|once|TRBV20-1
TGCAGTGCTAGCGACTTAATAGGGGAGTACTTC
CSASDLIGEYF
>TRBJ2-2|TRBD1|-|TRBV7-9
TGTGCCAGCAGCCTAGGGTCTTCGGGACAGGTCACCGGGGAGCTGTTTTTT
CASSLGSSGQVTGELFF
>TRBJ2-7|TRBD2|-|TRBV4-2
TGTGCCAGCAGCCAAGGGCTCTCCCGGGGACTAGCGGCCCCCTACGAGCAGTACTTC
CASSQGLSRGLAAPYEQYF
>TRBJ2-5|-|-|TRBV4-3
TGCGCCAGCAGCCAAGATGCGAGGGGGGGACAAAAGACCCAGTACTTC
CASSQDARGGQKTQYF
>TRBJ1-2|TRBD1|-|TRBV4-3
TGCGCCAGCAGCCAGCGAACAGGGGGCTATGGCTACACCTTC
CASSQRTGGYGYTF
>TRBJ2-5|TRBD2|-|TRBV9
TGTGCCAGCAGCGTAGCGGGCGGGGGGGTTGAGACCCAGTACTTC
CASSVAGGGVETQYF
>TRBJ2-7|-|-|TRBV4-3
TGCGCCAGCAGCCAAGATAGGGGCTACGAGCAGTACTTC
CASSQDRGYEQYF
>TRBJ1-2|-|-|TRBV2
TGTGCCAGCAGCAGACAGGCCCTGGGTGAGGGCTACACCTTC
CASSRQALGEGYTF
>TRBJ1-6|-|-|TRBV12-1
TGTGCCAGCAGCGGGGGACTGAGCTCCTATAATTCACCCCTCCACTTT
CASSGGLSSYNSPLHF
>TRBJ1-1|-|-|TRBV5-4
TGTGCCAGCAGCGTCGGAGTAATCAGGGCAAGAGAAAATACTGAAGCTTTCTTT
CASSVGVIRARENTEAFF
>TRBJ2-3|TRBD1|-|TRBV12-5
TGTGCTAGTGGTGCTGGGACAGGGGGCAGAGATACGCAGTATTTT
CASGAGTGGRDTQYF
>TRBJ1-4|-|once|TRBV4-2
TGTGCCAGCAGCCAAGATAGGGCGGGTAACGGAAATGAAAAACTGTTTTTT
CASSQDRAGNGNEKLFF
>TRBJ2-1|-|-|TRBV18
TGTGCCAGCTCACCATATGACTTGCCACTGCCTAATGAGCAGTTCTTC
CASSPYDLPLPNEQFF
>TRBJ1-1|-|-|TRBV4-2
TGTGCCAGCAGCCAAGACCTGACAACCTCGAACACTGAAGCTTTCTTT
CASSQDLTTSNTEAFF
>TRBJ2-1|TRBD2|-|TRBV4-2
TGTGCCAGCAGCCAAGAAGGCGGGAGCTCCTACAATGAGCAGTTCTTC
CASSQEGGSSYNEQFF
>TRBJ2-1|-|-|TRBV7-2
TGTGCCAGCAACCAGGGAGGTGGTGAGCAGTTCTTC
CASNQGGGEQFF
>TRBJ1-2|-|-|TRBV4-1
TGCGCCAGCAGCCCCGCCCTAGCAGCGGGCTATGGCTACACCTTC
CASSPALAAGYGYTF
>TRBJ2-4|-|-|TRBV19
TGTGCCAGTCACCAGGGTAGAGCACAAACCAAAAACATTCAGTACTTC
CASHQGRAQTKNIQYF
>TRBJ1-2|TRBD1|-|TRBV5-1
TGCGCCAGCAGCCAAGACAGGGGTGATGGCTACACCTTC
CASSQDRGDGYTF
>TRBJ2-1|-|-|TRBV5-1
TGCGCCAGCAGCTTGGGACTAAACCCGGGCAATGAGCAGTTCTTC
CASSLGLNPGNEQFF
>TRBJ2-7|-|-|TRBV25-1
TGTGCCAGCAGTCCAGACTACTCCTACGAGCAGTACTTC
CASSPDYSYEQYF